These T cell receptor beta chains were read from a single sample in a study of OX40 agonist ivuxolimab in advanced cancers. Sequenced by immunoSEQ multiplex PCR; TCRdb stores in-frame clones only, minus some. This table holds 15,000 to 20,000 clones, 73% found once. Source: CD4+ or CD8+ T cells sorted from blood, taken in a trial of the OX40 agonist ivuxolimab. These TCRs come from an adult with an advanced solid tumor such as melanoma, head and neck, liver or kidney cancer. CDR3s include the opening cysteine and the closing phenylalanine or tryptophan.

cdr3_aa v_call
CASSFGTGLETQYF TRBV5-5
CASSANEQFF TRBV19
CASSPSGQGHYEQYF TRBV4-3
CASSQGISRGTDTQYF TRBV4-1
CASSLLAPTPNSGDEQFF TRBV4-1
CASSLGAGSNEQYF TRBV11-3
CASSFPTLSLGTGELFF TRBV28
CASSSRPDFSDTQYF TRBV9
CASGDISYEQYF TRBV14
CASSLELGKPQHF TRBV9
CASSPSGRDTQYF TRBV5-4
CANWVGGASEQYF TRBV2
CASSLALAGSNTGELFF TRBV28
CASSYSKGSSREQFF TRBV6-5
CASSEGGIGGAF TRBV6-1
CASSQGLPIGTEETQYF TRBV4-1
CASSLSIGYEQYF TRBV27
CASSLGRGRGGYGYTF TRBV13
CASSLKASGLGEQFF TRBV28
CASSQGTGEILAKNIQYF TRBV4-3
CASSVEGGPNSPLHF TRBV9
CASRTEGESPLHF TRBV28
CASSDGQVAPGELFF TRBV7-3
CASSLGQSYGYTF TRBV28
CASSPRGVEDEAFF TRBV4-3
CASRDGELFF TRBV6-1
CASSAPTGDLTEAFF TRBV25-1
CASSEGWTGGALETQYF TRBV6-1
CASSWGQFGAEAFF TRBV7-2
CASSSTDPGRSQETQYF TRBV7-9